What follows are 18 T cell receptor beta chains derived from one specimen sequenced in a study of T cell responses to AZD1222 COVID-19 vaccine. Only in-frame clones appear in the TCRdb table, and some are missing; sequencing was by immunoSEQ multiplex PCR. The sample consists of about 93,000 clones, about 86% of them appearing once. Sample: peripheral blood, taken on day 0 of AZD1222 vaccination. These receptors all come from an adult in good health.

The chain couples TRBV28 to TRBJ2-7; 10 bases align to TRBD1. Trimming at V came to 6 bases and at J to 5 bases, leaving 7 bases not matched to a gene. The CDR3 loop spans 14 amino acids. Per the germline V gene, CDR1 is MDHEN and CDR2 is SYDVKM. In nucleotides, the CDR3 is TGTGCCAGCAGGACGGGACAGGGGACCCACGAGCAGTACTTC. It translates to CASRTGQGTHEQYF.

V usage is TRBV10-1 and J usage is TRBJ1-2, with no clear D. Trimming removed 3 bases from V and 0 bases from J, with 5 bases in between. This CDR3 contains 13 residues. Per germline, CDR1 WNHNN and CDR2 SYGVQD (reference sequence). This CDR3 reads CASSDNTNYGYTF. The CDR3 DNA sequence: TGCGCCAGCAGTGACAACACTAACTATGGCTACACCTTC.

V is TRBV28 and J is TRBJ1-2; 7 bases map to TRBD1. CDR1 MDHEN and CDR2 SYDVKM come from the germline V gene. This CDR3 has 13 residues. The V segment lost 4 bases and the J segment 3 bases; nucleotides outside the gene matches: 2. The CDR3 loop reads CASSSGTDYGYTF. In DNA form, the CDR3 reads TGTGCCAGCAGTTCCGGGACAGACTATGGCTACACCTTC.

The count of this clone is one. The rearrangement joins TRBV24-1 to TRBJ2-2, with 7 bases that match TRBD1. The CDR3 spans 16 residues. V dropped 0 bases and J dropped 1; count of bases not matched to a gene: 1. CDR1 and CDR2 (germline): KGHDR, SFDVKD. Here the CDR3 reads CATSDLRTGNTGELFF. CDR3 nucleotide sequence: TGTGCCACCAGTGATTTGAGGACAGGGAACACCGGGGAGCTGTTTTTT.

This clone was observed a single time. The genes are TRBV5-1 and TRBJ1-1, with D unresolved. With 2 bases removed from V and 2 bases from J, the gap between germline ends came to 7 bases. The CDR3 has 13 amino acids. Germline V gives CDR1 SGHRS, CDR2 YFSETQ. The CDR3 DNA reads as TGCGCCAGCAGCTTTGGCGGTAACACTGAAGCTTTCTTT. This gives the protein CASSFGGNTEAFF.

The V gene is TRBV28, the J gene TRBJ1-1, with no clear D. The CDR3 extends over 11 amino acids. Germline-derived CDR1 and CDR2 are MDHEN and SYDVKM. Trimming removed 7 bases at V and 2 bases at J, with 5 bases between. CDR3: CASTRNTEAFF. In DNA, the CDR3 is TGTGCCAGCACCAGAAACACTGAAGCTTTCTTT.

The chain is built from TRBV7-3 and TRBJ2-7; the match to TRBD2 covers 9 bases. From germline, CDR1 is SGHTA and CDR2 FQGTGA. The CDR3 spans 16 residues. With 5 bases clipped from V and 6 bases from J, the junction kept 14 bases outside the gene matches. The CDR3 DNA follows: TGTGCCAGCAGCCCCACCGGGACTAGCAGTGCGGGCGAGCAGTACTTC. Translation gives CASSPTGTSSAGEQYF.

J is TRBJ2-3 and V is TRBV7-3; a possible D gene is TRBD1 (5 bases). The CDR3 is made up of 14 amino acids. CDR1 is SGHTA, CDR2 FQGTGA, per germline. V shed 4 bases and J shed 1 base, with 9 bases lying between them. The CDR3 spells CASSSGIRTDTQYF. CDR3 sequence (DNA): TGTGCCAGCAGCTCAGGGATTCGCACAGATACGCAGTATTTT. Variable domain in full (rest from reference TRBV7-3 and TRBJ2-3): GAGVSQTPSNKVTEKGKYVELRCDPISGHTALYWYRQSLGQGPEFLIYFQGTGAADDSGLPNDRFFAVRPEGSVSTLKIQRTERGDSAVYLCASSSGIRTDTQYFGPGTRLTVL.

The chain links TRBV5-1 to TRBJ2-2, with D maybe TRBD1 (6 bases). This CDR3 region has 16 residues. Germline-derived CDR1 and CDR2 are SGHRS and YFSETQ. The V and J ends lost 4 bases and 0 bases respectively, with 13 bases between them. In DNA, the CDR3 is TGCGCCAGCAGCAGAACCGGGACACCGAACACCGGGGAGCTGTTTTTT. Residues: CASSRTGTPNTGELFF.

This clone showed up just once. The rearrangement uses TRBV25-1 and TRBJ1-1; TRBD1 might be the D (6 bases). Between the trimmed V and J ends, which lost 6 bases and 7 bases, there was a span of 15 bases. Germline assignment: CDR1 MGHDK and CDR2 SYGVNS. CDR3 length: 13 residues. This CDR3 is CASRDTGLYEAFF. CDR3 sequence (DNA): TGTGCCAGCAGGGATACAGGGCTCTATGAAGCTTTCTTT.

This clone came up a few times. The gene calls are TRBV10-3 and TRBJ1-1, with D possibly matching TRBD1 (6 bases). The CDR3 spans 13 residues. The V gene's germline CDR1 is ENHRY and CDR2 SYGVKD. The V end was cut by 6 bases, the J end by 1 base, with 9 bases between. The CDR3 nucleotides read TGTGCCATCAGCGAAGGGGGGAACACTGAAGCTTTCTTT. Translating gives CAISEGGNTEAFF.

The chain uses TRBV2 and TRBJ2-3, with D uncertain. Germline CDR1 reads SNHLY; CDR2 reads FYNNEI. This CDR3 comprises 13 residues. Trimming removed 4 bases from V and 4 bases from J, with 9 bases in between. This CDR3 reads CASSAVSADTQYF. CDR3 nucleotides: TGTGCCAGCAGTGCAGTCAGCGCAGATACGCAGTATTTT.

The rearrangement uses TRBV27 and TRBJ2-5, with D hard to call. The V end lost 0 bases, the J end lost 3 bases, and 8 bases lay between the germline ends. Looked up from germline, CDR1 is MNHEY and CDR2 is SMNVEV (reference sequence). This CDR3 comprises 14 residues. In DNA, the CDR3 is TGTGCCAGCAGTTTATCTGGATCCGAAGAGACCCAGTACTTC. Protein product: CASSLSGSEETQYF.

This chain joins TRBV3-1 (or the pseudogene TRBV3-2) and TRBJ2-1, with 8 bases that match TRBD2. The ends lost 1 base at V and 8 bases at J; junction bases unmatched: 7. The CDR3 consists of 15 residues. CDR1 is LGHDT and CDR2 is YNNKEL in the germline V gene (reference sequence). CDR3 sequence reads: CASSQASGRSHEQFF. As DNA, the CDR3 is TGTGCCAGCAGCCAAGCGAGCGGGAGAAGCCATGAGCAGTTCTTC.

V usage is TRBV19 and J usage is TRBJ2-2; 9 nucleotides agree with TRBD2. The CDR3 loop spans 14 amino acids. The J segment lost 4 bases and the V segment lost 7 bases, leaving 4 bases of the junction unmatched. CDR1 and CDR2 (germline): LNHDA, SQIVND (reference sequence). This chain's CDR3 is CASNPSGVTGELFF. DNA of the CDR3: TGTGCCAGTAATCCTAGCGGGGTCACCGGGGAGCTGTTTTTT.

The table lists this clone with a few counts. The rearrangement joins TRBV19 to TRBJ1-2; 9 nucleotides align to TRBD1. V gave up 5 bases and J gave up 6 bases; unmatched junction bases: 7. The length of the CDR3 is 14 residues. Germline CDR1 LNHDA, CDR2 SQIVND (reference sequence). CDR3 DNA sequence: TGTGCCAGTAGTGCCAGACAGGGGGATAATGGCTACACCTTC. This encodes CASSARQGDNGYTF.

The rearrangement links TRBV28 to TRBJ1-4; D remains unclear. V was trimmed by 6 bases and J by 1 base, leaving 9 bases between them. Germline CDR1 MDHEN, CDR2 SYDVKM. This CDR3 is 14 amino acids long. The CDR3 DNA reads as TGTGCCAGCAGCCTAGAGGGAACTAATGAAAAACTGTTTTTT. This gives the protein CASSLEGTNEKLFF.

This chain links TRBV7-3 with TRBJ2-1; D gene uncertain. The ends were cut back, 3 bases at V and 5 bases at J, with 14 bases in the middle. Germline V gives CDR1 SGHTA, CDR2 FQGTGA. This CDR3 region has 15 residues. In nucleotides, the CDR3 is TGTGCCAGCAGCTTTCTTGGGGATCGGGACAATGAGCAGTTCTTC. As protein: CASSFLGDRDNEQFF.